The text below deals with one T cell receptor (beta chain). Its antigen is still unknown. TCRdb analysed the 5' RACE reads with MiXCR anew, one entry per CDR3 protein. The table includes just under 550,000 distinct CDR3 sequences, around 21% detected once. The CDR3 consists of 16 residues. V lost 4 bases to trimming and J lost 1 base, with 16 bases between them. This specimen comes from a study of T-cell memory formation after mild COVID-19. On the study more broadly: There were largely donor-specific TCR clusters.

Broader study findings: The pre-infection memory compartment contained some responding clones, suggesting cross-reactive memory joined.

Source material: PBMCs or a T cell subset sorted from them (not recorded which). This clonotype originated in an adult woman who had mild COVID-19 (a few samples of this study predate the infection). Cell type and time point are not known. This rearrangement joins TRBV12-3 or TRBV12-4 to TRBJ1-1, with a weak D call TRBD1 (6 bases). This chain's CDR3 is CASSSLPQGTNTEAFF. For the CDR3, the DNA is TGTGCCAGCAGTTCCTTACCCCAGGGGACGAACACTGAAGCTTTCTTT.